These 7 T cell receptor beta chains came from one sample sequenced in a study of early T cells in non-severe SARS-CoV-2 infection. In TCRdb, the 5' RACE reads were re-called with MiXCR into one record per CDR3 protein. This sample has some 57,000 distinct CDR3 sequences, with roughly 8.2% found just once. Sequencing was carried out using whole blood. Receptor source: an adult who was a healthcare worker with PCR-confirmed SARS-CoV-2 infection or an uninfected control (not recorded which).

This chain links TRBV5-1 with TRBJ2-7; 12 bases align to TRBD1. Losses at the gene ends were 1 base for V and 5 bases for J; bases not matched to a gene: 4. The CDR3 loop spans 15 amino acids. Germline lookup yields CDR1 SGHRS and CDR2 YFSETQ. CDR3 region: CASSLRDRGLDEQYF. CDR3 DNA: TGCGCCAGCAGCTTGAGGGACAGGGGGCTAGACGAGCAGTACTTC. The full variable domain, with the rest looked up from reference TRBV5-1 and TRBJ2-7, is KAGVTQTPRYLIKTRGQQVTLSCSPISGHRSVSWYQQTPGQGLQFLFEYFSETQRNKGNFPGRFSGRQFSNSRSEMNVSTLELGDSALYLCASSLRDRGLDEQYFGPGTRLTVT.

J is TRBJ1-5 and V is TRBV20-1, with D perhaps matching TRBD1 (6 bases). This CDR3 has 14 amino acids. Between the trimmed V and J ends, which lost 6 bases and 0 bases, there was a span of 12 bases. Germline CDR1 is DFQATT and CDR2 is SNEGSKA (reference sequence). CDR3 protein: CSATEDSSNQPQHF. The CDR3 DNA reads as TGCAGTGCCACCGAGGACAGTAGCAATCAGCCCCAGCATTTT.

This clonotype was picked up a small number of times. V usage is TRBV5-4 and J usage is TRBJ2-3, with 9 bases identical to TRBD2. CDR3 length: 16 amino acids. In germline, CDR1 is SGHNT, CDR2 YYREEE (reference sequence). Trimming cost V 2 bases and J 3 bases; bases outside gene matches: 7. CDR3 amino acids: CASSFADSGRTDTQYF. Here the CDR3 DNA reads TGTGCCAGCAGCTTCGCCGATAGCGGGAGAACAGATACGCAGTATTTT.

The V and J genes are TRBV20-1 and TRBJ1-4, with D maybe TRBD1 (5 bases). The V gene's germline CDR1 is DFQATT and CDR2 SNEGSKA (reference sequence). The CDR3 is 15 amino acids. Trimming cost V 0 bases and J 8 bases, with 16 bases left between them. CDR3 loop: CSARERDGAREKLFF. The CDR3 DNA follows: TGCAGTGCTAGAGAGAGGGATGGGGCTCGGGAAAAACTGTTTTTT.

This chain joins TRBV2 and TRBJ2-7; no clear D. CDR1 is SNHLY, CDR2 FYNNEI, per germline. V was clipped by 3 bases and J by 0 bases, with 9 bases between them. The CDR3 totals 14 residues. CDR3 residues: CASSDQQSSYEQYF. DNA of the CDR3: TGTGCCAGCAGTGACCAACAGAGCTCCTACGAGCAGTACTTC. Filled out from reference TRBV2 and TRBJ2-7, the complete variable domain reads EPEVTQTPSHQVTQMGQEVILRCVPISNHLYFYWYRQILGQKVEFLVSFYNNEISEKSEIFDDQFSVERPDGSNFTLKIRSTKLEDSAMYFCASSDQQSSYEQYFGPGTRLTVT.

Only a few counts were recorded for this clonotype. The chain has TRBV28 and TRBJ2-7, with D uncertain. The germline V gene has CDR1 MDHEN and CDR2 SYDVKM. This CDR3 contains 12 residues. The V and J ends lost 5 bases and 6 bases respectively, with 11 bases between them. The CDR3 region is CASSVPKGEQYF. The CDR3, as DNA: TGTGCCAGCAGTGTCCCTAAGGGCGAGCAGTACTTC.

The chain is built from TRBV21-1 and TRBJ2-1; TRBD2 is taken as the D call from the table, unchecked against the DNA. TRBV21-1 constitutes a pseudogene. CDR3 length equals 13 residues. The DNA of the CDR3 is TGTGCCAGCAGCAGGGAGAATTACAATGAGCAGTTCTTC. It encodes CASSRENYNEQFF.